The 3 T cell receptor beta chains below were found in one sample sequenced in a study of shared clonotypes between healthy human individuals. The protocol was immunoSEQ multiplex PCR, while the TCRdb copy is restricted to in-frame clones and leaves out a portion. This table has nearly 1,000,000 clones, roughly 72% appearing once. Material for sequencing was memory CD4+ T cells sorted from blood. Subset described: CD45RA-negative fraction. Receptors were obtained from a man aged 18 to 35 in good health.

This chain joins TRBV19 and TRBJ2-2; 10 nucleotides match TRBD2. The CDR3 has 18 amino acids. Germline CDR1 reads LNHDA; CDR2 reads SQIVND (reference sequence). Trimming cost V 5 bases and J 5 bases; bases outside gene matches: 14. CDR3 protein: CASSVQSGRAEGTGELFF. The CDR3 nucleotides read TGTGCCAGTAGTGTCCAAAGCGGGAGGGCCGAGGGGACCGGGGAGCTGTTTTTT.

This clone was seen just once. V gene TRBV10-1 combines with J gene TRBJ2-5; D perhaps matches TRBD1 (5 bases). The germline V gene has CDR1 WNHNN and CDR2 SYGVQD (reference sequence). This CDR3 region has 13 residues. V lost 5 bases and J 7 bases, leaving 14 bases between the germline ends. The CDR3: CASSQQELGTQYF. CDR3 coding DNA: TGCGCCAGCAGTCAACAGGAGTTAGGGACCCAGTACTTC.

This chain joins TRBV5-4 and TRBJ2-3; tentatively, D is TRBD1 or TRBD2 (5 bases each). Germline V gene sequence: CDR1 SGHNT, CDR2 YYREEE (reference sequence). The CDR3 runs 15 residues. V was clipped by 0 bases and J by 2 bases, with 10 bases between them. The CDR3 region has the DNA TGTGCCAGCAGCTTGGGGGGACCGTCCACAGATACGCAGTATTTT. Its protein product is CASSLGGPSTDTQYF.